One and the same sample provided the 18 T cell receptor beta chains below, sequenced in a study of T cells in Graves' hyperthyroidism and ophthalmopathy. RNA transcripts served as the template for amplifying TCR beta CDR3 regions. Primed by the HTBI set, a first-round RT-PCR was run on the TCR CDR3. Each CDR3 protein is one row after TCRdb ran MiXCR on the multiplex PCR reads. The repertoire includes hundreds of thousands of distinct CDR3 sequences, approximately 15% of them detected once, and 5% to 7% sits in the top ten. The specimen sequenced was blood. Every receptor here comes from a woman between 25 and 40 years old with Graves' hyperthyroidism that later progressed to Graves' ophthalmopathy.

The CDR3 DNA reads as TGCAGTGCTAGGATCGGGGACAGTTATTCACCCCTCCACTTT. Its translation is CSARIGDSYSPLHF. This chain links TRBV20-1 with TRBJ1-6, with TRBD1 matching 7 bases. The J segment lost 8 bases and the V segment lost 3 bases, leaving 7 bases of the junction unmatched. The CDR3 is made up of 14 amino acids. Germline V gives CDR1 DFQATT, CDR2 SNEGSKA (reference sequence).

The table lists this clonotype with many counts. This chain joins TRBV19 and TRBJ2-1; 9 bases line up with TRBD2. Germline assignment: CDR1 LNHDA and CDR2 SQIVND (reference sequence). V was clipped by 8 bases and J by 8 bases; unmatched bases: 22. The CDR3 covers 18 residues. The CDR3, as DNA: TGTGCCAGTCACGACCCGGACATAGCTAGCGGGACTCGGTATGAGCAGTTCTTC. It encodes CASHDPDIASGTRYEQFF. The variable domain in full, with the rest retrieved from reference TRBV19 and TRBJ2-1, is DGGITQSPKYLFRKEGQNVTLSCEQNLNHDAMYWYRQDPGQGLRLIYYSQIVNDFQKGDIAEGYSVSREKKESFPLTVTSAQKNPTAFYLCASHDPDIASGTRYEQFFGPGTRLTVL.

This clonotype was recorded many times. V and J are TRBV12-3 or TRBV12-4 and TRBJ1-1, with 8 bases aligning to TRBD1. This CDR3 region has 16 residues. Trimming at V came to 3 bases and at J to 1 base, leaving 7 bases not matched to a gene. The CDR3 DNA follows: TGTGCCAGCAGTTTTTCGGGACAGGACCCGAACACTGAAGCTTTCTTT. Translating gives CASSFSGQDPNTEAFF.

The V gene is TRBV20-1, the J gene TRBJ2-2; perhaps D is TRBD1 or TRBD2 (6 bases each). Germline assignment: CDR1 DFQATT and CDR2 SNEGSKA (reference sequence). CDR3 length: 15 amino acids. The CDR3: CGTSTGALRTGELFF. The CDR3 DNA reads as TGCGGGACATCAACGGGGGCCCTCCGGACCGGGGAGCTGTTTTTT.

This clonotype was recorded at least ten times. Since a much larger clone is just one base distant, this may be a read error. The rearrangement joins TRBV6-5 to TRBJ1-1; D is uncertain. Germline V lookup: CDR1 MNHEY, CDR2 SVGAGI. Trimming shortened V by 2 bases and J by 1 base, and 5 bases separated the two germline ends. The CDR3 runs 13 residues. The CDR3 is CASSYIRNTEAFF. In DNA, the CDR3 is TGTGCCAGCAGTTACATTAGGAACACTGAAGCTTTCTTT.

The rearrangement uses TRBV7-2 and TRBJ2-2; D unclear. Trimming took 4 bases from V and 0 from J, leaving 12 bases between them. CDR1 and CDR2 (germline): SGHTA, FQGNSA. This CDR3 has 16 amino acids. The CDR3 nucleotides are TGTGCCAGCAGCTCCGTGGGGTTCGCGAACACCGGGGAGCTGTTTTTT. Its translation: CASSSVGFANTGELFF.

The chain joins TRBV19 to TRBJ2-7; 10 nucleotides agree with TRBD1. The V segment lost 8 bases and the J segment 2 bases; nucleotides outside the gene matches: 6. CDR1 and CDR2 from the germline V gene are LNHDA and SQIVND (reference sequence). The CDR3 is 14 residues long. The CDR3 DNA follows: TGTGCCAGTTCGACAGGGGGCGCGCCCTACGAGCAGTACTTC. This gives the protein CASSTGGAPYEQYF. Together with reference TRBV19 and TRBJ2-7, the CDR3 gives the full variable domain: DGGITQSPKYLFRKEGQNVTLSCEQNLNHDAMYWYRQDPGQGLRLIYYSQIVNDFQKGDIAEGYSVSREKKESFPLTVTSAQKNPTAFYLCASSTGGAPYEQYFGPGTRLTVT.

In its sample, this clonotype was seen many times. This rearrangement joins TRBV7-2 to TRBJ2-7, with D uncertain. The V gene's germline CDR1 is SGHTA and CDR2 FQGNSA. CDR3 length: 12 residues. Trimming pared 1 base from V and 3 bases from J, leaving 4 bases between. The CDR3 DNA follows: TGTGCCAGCAGCTTAGATCACTACGAGCAGTACTTC. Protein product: CASSLDHYEQYF.

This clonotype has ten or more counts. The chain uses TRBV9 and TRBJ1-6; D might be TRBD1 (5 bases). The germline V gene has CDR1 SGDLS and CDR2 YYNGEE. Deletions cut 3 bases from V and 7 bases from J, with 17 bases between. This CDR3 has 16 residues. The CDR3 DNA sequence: TGTGCCAGCAGCGCTACGGCGGAAGGGGTAAATTCACCCCTCCACTTT. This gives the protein CASSATAEGVNSPLHF.

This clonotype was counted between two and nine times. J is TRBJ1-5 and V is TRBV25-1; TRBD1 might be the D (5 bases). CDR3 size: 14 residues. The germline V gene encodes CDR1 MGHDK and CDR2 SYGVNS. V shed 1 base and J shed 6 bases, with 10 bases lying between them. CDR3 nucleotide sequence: TGTGCCAGCAGTGAATCTCGGGGGAGTCAGCCCCAGCATTTT. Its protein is CASSESRGSQPQHF.

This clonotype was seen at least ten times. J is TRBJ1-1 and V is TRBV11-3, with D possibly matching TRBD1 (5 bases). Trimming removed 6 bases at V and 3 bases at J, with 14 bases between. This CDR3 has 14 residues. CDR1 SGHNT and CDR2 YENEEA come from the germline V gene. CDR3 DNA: TGTGCCAGCAGGGAGATAGGAGGGGACACTGAAGCTTTCTTT. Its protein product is CASREIGGDTEAFF.

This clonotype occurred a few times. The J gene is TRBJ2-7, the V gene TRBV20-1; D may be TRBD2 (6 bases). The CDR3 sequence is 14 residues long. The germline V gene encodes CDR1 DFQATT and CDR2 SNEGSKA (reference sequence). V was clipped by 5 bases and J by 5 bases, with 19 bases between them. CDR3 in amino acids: CSAPLGGNLNEQYF. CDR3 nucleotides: TGCAGTGCTCCCCTCGGGGGAAATCTGAACGAGCAGTACTTC.

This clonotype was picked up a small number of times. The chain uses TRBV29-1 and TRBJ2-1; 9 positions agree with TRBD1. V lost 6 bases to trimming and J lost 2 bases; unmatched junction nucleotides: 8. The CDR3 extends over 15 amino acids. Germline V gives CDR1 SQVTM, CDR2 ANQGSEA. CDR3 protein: CSVAVGQGTYNEQFF. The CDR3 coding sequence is TGCAGCGTAGCCGTGGGACAGGGAACCTACAATGAGCAGTTCTTC.

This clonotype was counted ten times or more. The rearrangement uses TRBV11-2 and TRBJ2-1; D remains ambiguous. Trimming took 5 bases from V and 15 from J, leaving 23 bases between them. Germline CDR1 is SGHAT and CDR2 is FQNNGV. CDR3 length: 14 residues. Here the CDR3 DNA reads TGTGCCAGCAGCCCTTACGGACGTTCCCCAGGCGGGTTCTTC. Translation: CASSPYGRSPGGFF.

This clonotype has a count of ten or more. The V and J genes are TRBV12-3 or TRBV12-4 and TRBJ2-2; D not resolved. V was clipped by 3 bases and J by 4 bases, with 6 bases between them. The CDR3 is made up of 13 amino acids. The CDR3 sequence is CASSFKSTGELFF. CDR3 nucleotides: TGTGCCAGCAGTTTTAAAAGCACCGGGGAGCTGTTTTTT.

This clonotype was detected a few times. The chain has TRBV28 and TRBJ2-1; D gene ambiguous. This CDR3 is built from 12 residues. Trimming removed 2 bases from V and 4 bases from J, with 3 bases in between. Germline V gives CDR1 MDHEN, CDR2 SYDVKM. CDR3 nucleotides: TGTGCCAGCAGTTTAATGTACAATGAGCAGTTCTTC. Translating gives CASSLMYNEQFF.

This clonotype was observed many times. CDR3 loop: CSALEQKTRDNEQFF. The CDR3 DNA follows: TGCAGTGCCCTCGAACAAAAGACGAGGGACAATGAGCAGTTCTTC. The V gene is TRBV20-1, the J gene TRBJ2-1, with D possibly matching TRBD2 (5 bases). The germline V gene encodes CDR1 DFQATT and CDR2 SNEGSKA (reference sequence). The ends were cut back, 6 bases at V and 5 bases at J, with 20 bases in the middle. The CDR3 is 15 amino acids.

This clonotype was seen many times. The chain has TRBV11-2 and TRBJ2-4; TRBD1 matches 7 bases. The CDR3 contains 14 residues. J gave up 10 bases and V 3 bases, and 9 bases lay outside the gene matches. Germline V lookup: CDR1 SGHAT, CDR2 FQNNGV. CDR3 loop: CASSLMRQGGIQYF. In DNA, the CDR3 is TGTGCCAGCAGCTTGATGCGACAGGGCGGTATTCAGTACTTC.